What follows describes a single T cell receptor beta chain. The libraries were made with immunoSEQ v3. Assay: immunoSEQ multiplex PCR; the TCRdb copy retains only in-frame clones and omits some. This sample has more than 90,000 clones, with just over 65% found just once. These data belong to a study of TIL therapy for anti-PD-1-resistant metastatic lung cancer. Time point here: pre-treatment sample, taken before nivolumab and TIL therapy. Pleural nodules or supraclavicular lymph nodes made up most of the excised metastases sampled. Tumors were harvested before any PD-1/PD-L1 blockade. This TCR was recovered from a person aged 25 to 85 with non-small cell lung cancer. The sequences come from tumor tissue, collected at baseline.

The CDR3 DNA reads as TGTGCCAGCAAGACAAGGCCAGGGGGATTCAATGAGCAGTTCTTC. The encoded protein is CASKTRPGGFNEQFF. V gene TRBV6-5 combines with J gene TRBJ2-1; 7 nucleotides agree with TRBD1. This CDR3 has 15 residues. Germline V gene lookup returns CDR1 MNHEY and CDR2 SVGAGI. V lost 7 bases, J lost 6 bases, and 12 bases stayed unmatched.